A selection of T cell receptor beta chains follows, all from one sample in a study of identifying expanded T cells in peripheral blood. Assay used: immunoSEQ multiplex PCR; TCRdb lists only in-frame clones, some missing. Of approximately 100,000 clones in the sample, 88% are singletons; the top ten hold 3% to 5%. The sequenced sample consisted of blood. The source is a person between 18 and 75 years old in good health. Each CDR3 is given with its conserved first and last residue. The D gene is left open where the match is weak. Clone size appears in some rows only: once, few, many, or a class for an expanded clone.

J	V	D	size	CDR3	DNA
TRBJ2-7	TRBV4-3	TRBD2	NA	CASSQGLADSYEQYF	TGCGCCAGCAGCCAAGGACTAGCGGACTCCTACGAGCAGTACTTC
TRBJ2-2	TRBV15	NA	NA	CATSRARGANTGELFF	TGTGCCACCAGCAGAGCACGAGGAGCGAACACCGGGGAGCTGTTTTTT
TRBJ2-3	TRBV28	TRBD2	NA	CASSFWGLAGGRTDTQYF	TGTGCCAGCAGTTTTTGGGGACTAGCGGGGGGGCGGACAGATACGCAGTATTTT
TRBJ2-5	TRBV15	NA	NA	CATSRGGDAETQYF	TGTGCCACCAGCAGAGGGGGGGATGCAGAGACCCAGTACTTC
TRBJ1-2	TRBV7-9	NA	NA	CASSLVAGLGYTF	TGTGCCAGCAGCTTAGTGGCAGGGCTCGGCTACACCTTC
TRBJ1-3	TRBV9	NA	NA	CASSVAATGNGNTIYF	TGTGCCAGCAGCGTAGCCGCTACAGGCAACGGAAACACCATATATTTT
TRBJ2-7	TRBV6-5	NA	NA	CASSYVRGSYEQYF	TGTGCCAGCAGTTACGTTCGGGGATCCTACGAGCAGTACTTC
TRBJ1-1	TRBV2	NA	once	CASRTDPNTEAFF	TGTGCCAGCAGGACAGACCCGAACACTGAAGCTTTCTTT
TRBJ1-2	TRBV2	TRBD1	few	CASSAQQGARGYTF	TGTGCCAGCAGTGCGCAACAGGGGGCTCGGGGCTACACCTTC
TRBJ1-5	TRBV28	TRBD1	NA	CASSSFTPGQGSQPQHF	TGTGCCAGCAGTTCATTCACGCCGGGACAGGGTAGCCAGCCCCAGCATTTT
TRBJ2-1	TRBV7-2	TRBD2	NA	CASSLDGRGNEQFF	TGTGCCAGCAGCTTAGACGGGAGGGGGAATGAGCAGTTCTTC
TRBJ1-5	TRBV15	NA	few	CATSRDLSGGQPQHF	TGTGCCACCAGCAGAGATCTCAGCGGGGGCCAGCCCCAGCATTTT
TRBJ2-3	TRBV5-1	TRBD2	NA	CASKSGRQGTDTQYF	TGCGCCAGCAAATCCGGGAGGCAGGGCACAGATACGCAGTATTTT
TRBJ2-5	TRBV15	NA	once	CATSRDGGGSETQYF	TGTGCCACCAGCAGAGATGGGGGGGGCTCGGAGACCCAGTACTTC
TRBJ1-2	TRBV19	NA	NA	CASSIETGPYGYTF	TGTGCCAGTAGTATAGAGACGGGACCCTATGGCTACACCTTC
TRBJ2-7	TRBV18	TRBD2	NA	CASSSGGSASYEQYF	TGTGCCAGCTCAAGTGGCGGGAGTGCGTCCTACGAGCAGTACTTC
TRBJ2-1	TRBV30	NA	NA	CAWSQAASSYNEQFF	TGTGCCTGGAGTCAAGCGGCCAGCTCCTACAATGAGCAGTTCTTC